Listed below are T cell receptor beta chains from one sample, sequenced in a study of blood T cell repertoires in COVID-19. Sequencing used immunoSEQ multiplex PCR; TCRdb keeps in-frame clones, though not all of them. The sample holds some 210,000 clones, about 90% seen once. Sequences were obtained from peripheral blood. The receptors originated from a man aged 30-40 years with acute or convalescent COVID-19. Each CDR3 is given with its conserved first and last residue. A D gene is named only where the DNA matches it firmly. Clone size is not always given. Where it is, it says once, few, many or a class for expanded clones.

V gene	J gene	clone size	D gene	CDR3 DNA	CDR3 protein
TRBV11-2	TRBJ2-1	NA	NA	TGTGCCAGCACCACCACACAGGGAGTCAATGAGCAGTTCTTC	CASTTTQGVNEQFF
TRBV30	TRBJ2-1	NA	NA	TGTGCCTGGAGTGTACAAAACAATGAGCAGTTCTTC	CAWSVQNNEQFF
TRBV5-1	TRBJ1-2	NA	NA	TGCGCCAGCCGCGAGCAGGGAATATATGGCTACACCTTC	CASREQGIYGYTF
TRBV7-9	TRBJ1-4	NA	NA	TGTGCCAGCAGCCGAGGTGGGGGGACTAATGAAAAACTGTTTTTT	CASSRGGGTNEKLFF
TRBV6-1	TRBJ1-5	NA	NA	TGTGCCAGCAGTGAAGTTCAGGGTAGCCAGCCCCAGCATTTT	CASSEVQGSQPQHF
TRBV19	TRBJ2-7	NA	NA	TGTGCCAGTAGTATAGGATCCGGCGGCTCCTACGAGCAGTACTTC	CASSIGSGGSYEQYF
TRBV27	TRBJ1-1	NA	NA	TGTGCCAGCAGTTTAGAGGGCATGAACACTGAAGCTTTCTTT	CASSLEGMNTEAFF
TRBV27	TRBJ2-7	NA	TRBD2	TGTGCCAGCAGCCTCCGACTAGCGGGAGATGGCGAGCAGTACTTC	CASSLRLAGDGEQYF
TRBV6-1	TRBJ1-3	NA	NA	TGTGCCAGCAGTGAAGTAGTAAGAACGTCTGGAAACACCATATATTTT	CASSEVVRTSGNTIYF
TRBV5-4	TRBJ2-7	once	TRBD2	TGTGCCAGCAGCAGGGGAGGGACTAGCCTTCGGGAGCAGTACTTC	CASSRGGTSLREQYF
TRBV4-1	TRBJ1-2	NA	NA	TGCGCCAGCCATACAGGGAATGGCTACACCTTC	CASHTGNGYTF
TRBV19	TRBJ1-5	NA	TRBD1	TGTGCCAGTAGTACCGGGACAGGGCTGAGCAATCAGCCCCAGCATTTT	CASSTGTGLSNQPQHF
TRBV2	TRBJ2-7	NA	TRBD1	TGTGCCTCCTCGACAGGGGGTACCTACGAGCAGTACTTC	CASSTGGTYEQYF
TRBV7-3	TRBJ1-1	NA	TRBD1	TGTGCCAGCAGCTCTACGACAGGGGCATTCACTGAAGCTTTCTTT	CASSSTTGAFTEAFF
TRBV4-1	TRBJ2-7	NA	TRBD2	TGCGCCAGCAGCCAAGATAGCTGGCCTAGCGGGAGCGAGCAGTACTTC	CASSQDSWPSGSEQYF
TRBV7-2	TRBJ2-7	NA	NA	TGTGCCAGCAGCTTAGTTGCTGACAGAGCTTACGAGCAGTACTTC	CASSLVADRAYEQYF
TRBV28	TRBJ2-5	NA	TRBD1	TGTGCCAGCAGCCTCTCCGGGACAGGGTTAGCTTTCGGAGAGACCCAGTACTTC	CASSLSGTGLAFGETQYF
TRBV9	TRBJ1-6	NA	NA	TGTGCCAGCAGCTGGGGGGGGGAGGCAAATTCACCCCTCCACTTT	CASSWGGEANSPLHF
TRBV30	TRBJ1-1	NA	TRBD1	TGTGCCTGGAGGGGACAGGGGAACACTGAAGCTTTCTTT	CAWRGQGNTEAFF
TRBV28	TRBJ1-5	NA	NA	TGTGCCAGCAGTCCCGACAGTTTCAATCAGCCCCAGCATTTT	CASSPDSFNQPQHF
TRBV7-2	TRBJ1-2	once	TRBD1	TGTGCCAGCAGCTTAGGTCCGGGACAGAATTATGGCTACACCTTC	CASSLGPGQNYGYTF
TRBV6-1	TRBJ2-2	NA	TRBD1	TGTGCCAGCATTCCCGACAGGGTGAGGGCCGGGGAGCTGTTTTTT	CASIPDRVRAGELFF
TRBV6-1	TRBJ1-2	NA	NA	TGTGCCAGCAGTGAAGCCCCCATTAGTGGCTACACCTTC	CASSEAPISGYTF
TRBV12-2	TRBJ2-1	NA	NA	TGTGCAAGTCGCTTAAGGAAGGGGCCCAATGAGCAGTTCTTC	CASRLRKGPNEQFF
TRBV7-9	TRBJ1-3	few	NA	TGTGCCAGCAGCTACTCCGGGTCTAGAAACACCATATATTTT	CASSYSGSRNTIYF
TRBV30	TRBJ1-6	many	TRBD1	TGTGCCTGGAGCGGACAGGGTACGACACCCCTCCACTTT	CAWSGQGTTPLHF
TRBV5-1	TRBJ1-2	NA	NA	TGCGCCAGCAGCTTGGATGCAGTCTATGGCTACACCTTC	CASSLDAVYGYTF
TRBV7-9	TRBJ1-6	NA	TRBD1	TGTGCCAGCAGCAAGACAGGGGGCGGGTATAATTCACCCCTCCACTTT	CASSKTGGGYNSPLHF
TRBV28	TRBJ2-7	NA	NA	TGTGCCAGTGGAAACCCAGGCTCCTACGAGCAGTACTTC	CASGNPGSYEQYF
TRBV4-1	TRBJ2-1	NA	NA	TGCGCCAGCAGCGCAGGCGGGGATGCTGAGCAGTTCTTC	CASSAGGDAEQFF
TRBV4-1	TRBJ1-5	NA	NA	TGCGCCAGCAGCCAAGTGGCAGGTCCTAATCAGCCCCAGCATTTT	CASSQVAGPNQPQHF
TRBV24-1	TRBJ2-1	NA	NA	TGTGCCACCCAGGCTGAAGTTGGACTGTCCAATGAGCAGTTCTTC	CATQAEVGLSNEQFF
TRBV6-5	TRBJ1-4	NA	TRBD1	TGTGCCAGCAGTTACACGACAGGGCCTAATGAAAAACTGTTTTTT	CASSYTTGPNEKLFF
TRBV27	TRBJ1-5	NA	NA	TGTGCCAGCAGTACGGGGGGGGGATATAGCAATCAGCCCCAGCATTTT	CASSTGGGYSNQPQHF
TRBV27	TRBJ1-6	few	NA	TGTGCCAGCAGTATGGACTTCTTTTGGGGTTCACCCCTCCACTTT	CASSMDFFWGSPLHF
TRBV2	TRBJ1-1	NA	TRBD1	TGTGCCAGCAGCGTCCCGGGACAGGGTTTGAACACTGAAGCTTTCTTT	CASSVPGQGLNTEAFF
TRBV27	TRBJ2-1	NA	TRBD1	TGTGCCAGCAGAACACATCAGGGGGATGAGCAGTTCTTC	CASRTHQGDEQFF
TRBV14	TRBJ2-1	NA	TRBD2	TGTGCCAGCAGCCAAGTTACTAGCGGGGGACCCTCCTACAATGAGCAGTTCTTC	CASSQVTSGGPSYNEQFF
TRBV28	TRBJ2-7	NA	TRBD2	TGTGCCAGTCGACCCGAAGCGGGAGGGACCTACGAGCAGTACTTC	CASRPEAGGTYEQYF
TRBV6-5	TRBJ2-2	NA	TRBD1	TGTGCCAGCATGGGACAGGGGTGGACCGGGGAGCTGTTTTTT	CASMGQGWTGELFF
TRBV27	TRBJ1-4	NA	NA	TGTGCCAGCAGATTGGCGGGGCGTGAAAAACTGTTTTTT	CASRLAGREKLFF
TRBV24-1	TRBJ1-2	NA	NA	TGTGCCACCAGTGACCCGGGGGGTAACTATGGCTACACCTTC	CATSDPGGNYGYTF
TRBV14	TRBJ2-5	once	NA	TGTGCCAGCAGCCAAGGTACAGGGATTCTAGAGACCCAGTACTTC	CASSQGTGILETQYF
TRBV5-4	TRBJ2-7	NA	NA	TGTGCCAGCAGTTTCGGACGGGACTACGAGCAGTACTTC	CASSFGRDYEQYF
TRBV28	TRBJ2-7	NA	TRBD1	TGTGCCAGCAGTTTAGCGGGACAGGGGTCGGACGAGCAGTACTTC	CASSLAGQGSDEQYF
TRBV5-1	TRBJ2-6	NA	NA	TGCGCCAGCAGCTTGTTAGACTCTGGGGCCAACGTCCTGACTTTC	CASSLLDSGANVLTF
TRBV2	TRBJ2-1	NA	TRBD2	TGTGCCAGCAGTGAAATTGGCGGGGGGCGAGATGAGCAGTTCTTC	CASSEIGGGRDEQFF
TRBV12-3/TRBV12-4	TRBJ1-6	NA	NA	TGTGCCAGCAGTTTAGTGAGATCACCCCTCCACTTT	CASSLVRSPLHF
TRBV5-1	TRBJ2-1	NA	TRBD2	TGCGCCAGCAGCTTGTCTAGCGGGGGGATCAATGAGCAGTTCTTC	CASSLSSGGINEQFF
TRBV5-5	TRBJ1-1	NA	NA	TGTGCCAGCAGCTTGAACGGAGCCAGCAACACTGAAGCTTTCTTT	CASSLNGASNTEAFF
TRBV7-2	TRBJ2-1	few	TRBD2	TGTGCCAGCAGCCCCCGGCTAGCGGGGTTTTATGAGCAGTTCTTC	CASSPRLAGFYEQFF
TRBV20-1	TRBJ1-2	NA	TRBD1	TGCAGTGCTCAACAGGGGGAAGGCTACACCTTC	CSAQQGEGYTF
TRBV19	TRBJ2-1	NA	NA	TGTGCCAGTAGAATGCGGTCAGGAGGTGAGCAGTTCTTC	CASRMRSGGEQFF
TRBV9	TRBJ2-5	few	NA	TGTGCCAGCAGCGCATCCGGGATGGGGGAGACCCAGTACTTC	CASSASGMGETQYF
TRBV27	TRBJ2-7	NA	NA	TGTGCCAGCAGTTTTTTTAGGGGAAACGCCTACGAGCAGTACTTC	CASSFFRGNAYEQYF
TRBV28	TRBJ2-5	NA	TRBD1	TGTGCCAGCGGTGACAGGGGGCGCGGGGAGACCCAGTACTTC	CASGDRGRGETQYF
TRBV7-8	TRBJ2-2	once	NA	TGTGCCAGCAGCCCAGGGTTGGGACATTCTACCGGGGAGCTGTTTTTT	CASSPGLGHSTGELFF